The following is a TCR beta chain sequence with its context. This record belongs to a study of shared clonotypes between healthy human individuals. Per the original methods: There were no quality scores in the junction-only immunoSEQ sequences, so filtering differed. Using immunoSEQ multiplex PCR, the repertoire was profiled, and TCRdb retains in-frame clones only, with some absent. That table furnishes V, J and clone size, whereas the DNA furnished D and trimming. The table includes about 490,000 clones, about 79% detected once. This CDR3 is built from 14 residues. Trimming took off 4 bases at V and 1 base at J, with 9 bases between the two ends. The germline V gene has CDR1 MNHNS and CDR2 SASEGT.

The chain links TRBV6-1 to TRBJ2-3; tentative D call: TRBD1 (6 bases). Input material: PBMCs. The TCR comes from a woman between 35 and 50 years old in good health. Some clones in this sample may be carry-over from other donors' samples. CDR3 sequence reads: CASSVGARTDTQYF. For the CDR3, the DNA is TGTGCCAGCAGTGTGGGGGCACGCACAGATACGCAGTATTTT.